Below, 24 T cell receptor beta chains from the same sample are listed, as sequenced in a study of T cell repertoires in cytomegalovirus infection. TCRdb analysed the reads with MiXCR anew, one entry per CDR3 protein. The table shows some 600,000 distinct CDR3 sequences, with around 24% occurring only once. The sample comprised CD8+ T cells from PBMCs. The receptors derive from a human donor in good health (CMV status not recorded). Some clones in this sample may be carry-over from other donors' samples.

This clonotype was observed a handful of times. The chain uses TRBV7-9 and TRBJ2-1; D is undetermined. Trimming took 5 bases from V and 6 from J, leaving 11 bases between them. The germline CDR1 and CDR2 sequences are SEHNR and FQNEAQ (reference sequence). The CDR3 is made up of 13 amino acids. CDR3 DNA: TGTGCCAGCAGCCCAGGAGCAGGCAATGAGCAGTTCTTC. Residues: CASSPGAGNEQFF.

The V and J genes are TRBV20-1 and TRBJ2-2; 9 nucleotides agree with TRBD1. The CDR3 consists of 14 residues. The trim removed 6 bases at V and 7 bases at J, leaving 9 bases unmatched. In germline, CDR1 is DFQATT, CDR2 SNEGSKA (reference sequence). CDR3 in amino acids: CSARTGDGDGELFF. In DNA form, the CDR3 reads TGCAGTGCCCGGACAGGGGATGGAGACGGGGAGCTGTTTTTT.

At least ten counts were recorded for this clonotype. V gene TRBV7-8 combines with J gene TRBJ2-7; 7 bases fit TRBD2. The CDR3 runs 16 residues. V trimming: 1 base; J trimming: 2 bases; junction bases outside the gene matches: 8. Looked up from germline, CDR1 is SGHVS and CDR2 is FQNEAQ. CDR3 region: CASSLEFLGTTYEQYV. CDR3 nucleotide sequence: TGTGCCAGCAGCTTAGAATTCCTGGGGACTACCTACGAGCAGTACGTC.

The chain links TRBV28 to TRBJ2-7, with D perhaps assigned TRBD1 or TRBD2 (5 bases each). This CDR3 has 13 residues. V lost 3 bases to trimming and J lost 5 bases, with 11 bases between them. CDR1 and CDR2 (germline): MDHEN, SYDVKM. The CDR3 reads CASSLRGANEQYV. CDR3 sequence (DNA): TGTGCCAGCAGTTTGAGGGGAGCAAACGAGCAGTACGTC.

This clonotype was observed at least ten times. The V and J genes are TRBV6-5 and TRBJ2-1, with 8 bases identical to TRBD2. The trim removed 2 bases at V and 4 bases at J, leaving 4 bases unmatched. The CDR3 is 15 residues long. Germline CDR1 MNHEY, CDR2 SVGAGI. The CDR3 reads CASSYGGGNYNEQFF. DNA of the CDR3: TGTGCCAGCAGTTACGGCGGGGGGAATTACAATGAGCAGTTCTTC.

The chain combines TRBV7-9 with TRBJ2-7; D might be TRBD2 (5 bases). CDR1 is SEHNR and CDR2 is FQNEAQ in the germline V gene (reference sequence). Trimming took 0 bases from V and 2 from J, leaving 14 bases between them. This CDR3 is built from 16 residues. The CDR3 DNA reads as TGTGCCAGCAGCTTAGCGAGCGGACCTCAGGCCTACGAGCAGTACGTC. Translation: CASSLASGPQAYEQYV.

In its sample, this clonotype was seen many times. The chain combines TRBV7-2 with TRBJ2-3; no clear D gene. The CDR3 has 13 residues. The germline V and J ends were trimmed by 3 bases and 2 bases, with 6 bases remaining between them. CDR1 and CDR2 from the germline V gene are SGHTA and FQGNSA. In DNA, the CDR3 is TGTGCCAGCAGCTTCCCCCCCACAGATACGCAGTATTTT. Amino acid sequence: CASSFPPTDTQYF. The whole variable domain, remainder taken from reference TRBV7-2 and TRBJ2-3, is GAGVSQSPSNKVTEKGKDVELRCDPISGHTALYWYRQSLGQGLEFLIYFQGNSAPDKSGLPSDRFSAERTGGSVSTLTIQRTQQEDSAVYLCASSFPPTDTQYFGPGTRLTVL.

This clonotype was seen a few times. The rearrangement uses TRBV5-1 and TRBJ2-1, with 10 positions matching TRBD2. This CDR3 is built from 15 residues. The germline CDR1 and CDR2 sequences are SGHRS and YFSETQ. V was clipped by 4 bases and J by 5 bases; unmatched bases: 6. As DNA, the CDR3 is TGCGCCAGCAGCCCGGCACTAGCGGGGAACAATGAGCAGTTCTTC. It translates to CASSPALAGNNEQFF.

This clonotype was recorded many times. The J gene is TRBJ1-5, the V gene TRBV7-2, with TRBD1 matching 7 bases. V trimming: 1 base; J trimming: 3 bases; junction bases outside the gene matches: 6. Germline CDR1 and CDR2: SGHTA and FQGNSA. This CDR3 comprises 16 residues. The CDR3 sequence is CASSLVGRGVNQPQHF. Written as DNA, the CDR3 is TGTGCCAGCAGCTTAGTGGGCAGGGGGGTCAATCAGCCCCAGCATTTT.

Remarks on this clonotype: One junction end does not reproduce the germline sequence, and a read error may be involved. The J gene is TRBJ1-5, the V gene TRBV23-1, with D possibly TRBD1 on 5 matching bases. TRBV23-1 is an ORF for which the function is uncertain. The CDR3 has 17 amino acids. The CDR3, as DNA: TGCGCCAACAGTCAATCCAGGGTAGCCCTTAGCAATCAGCCCCAGCATTTT. It yields the protein CANSQSRVALSNQPQHF.

The V and J genes are TRBV6-6 and TRBJ2-7, with D perhaps matching TRBD2 (5 bases). Trimming left V 5 bases short and J 7 bases short, with 24 bases between. The V gene's germline CDR1 is MNHNY and CDR2 SVGAGI (reference sequence). There are 16 residues in the CDR3. The CDR3 is CASSAPEARRTEEQYF. The CDR3 DNA reads as TGTGCCAGCAGTGCCCCCGAGGCGCGGAGGACGGAGGAGCAGTACTTC.

J is TRBJ1-4 and V is TRBV19; D is ambiguous. The CDR3 covers 14 residues. Looked up from germline, CDR1 is LNHDA and CDR2 is SQIVND (reference sequence). The V end was cut by 6 bases, the J end by 5 bases, with 13 bases between. The CDR3, as DNA: TGTGCCAGTAGCGCCGAGGTGACAAATGAAAAACTGTTTTTT. Its protein product is CASSAEVTNEKLFF. The full variable domain, completed using reference TRBV19 and TRBJ1-4, is DGGITQSPKYLFRKEGQNVTLSCEQNLNHDAMYWYRQDPGQGLRLIYYSQIVNDFQKGDIAEGYSVSREKKESFPLTVTSAQKNPTAFYLCASSAEVTNEKLFFGSGTQLSVL.

There are a few counts of this clonotype. V and J are TRBV12-3 or TRBV12-4 and TRBJ2-6, with D unclear. V was shortened by 7 bases and J by 2 bases, with 6 bases between the two germline ends. CDR3 length: 13 amino acids. CDR3 in DNA: TGTGCCAGCAATAATCCTGGGGCCAACGTCCTGACTTTC. Translating it yields CASNNPGANVLTF.

This chain links TRBV13 with TRBJ2-7; D gene unclear. V lost 2 bases and J lost 7, with 9 bases in between. This CDR3 has 12 residues. The V gene's germline CDR1 is PRHDT and CDR2 FYEKMQ (reference sequence). The CDR3 protein is CASSLQNGEQYF. The CDR3 DNA reads TGTGCCAGCAGCTTACAAAATGGGGAGCAGTACTTC.

The rearrangement uses TRBV27 and TRBJ2-6; tentatively, D is TRBD1 (7 bases). Germline CDR1 is MNHEY and CDR2 is SMNVEV (reference sequence). The germline V and J ends were trimmed by 7 bases and 8 bases, with 12 bases remaining between them. CDR3 size: 13 residues. DNA for the CDR3: TGTGCCAGCACCCAGGGGGGATCCAACGTCCTGACTTTC. Its protein is CASTQGGSNVLTF.

This chain uses TRBV4-1 with TRBJ2-5; D is possibly TRBD2 (5 bases). CDR3 length: 15 residues. The germline V gene encodes CDR1 MGHRA and CDR2 YSYEKL. With 0 bases removed from V and 5 bases from J, the gap between germline ends came to 13 bases. The CDR3: CASSQDSGFGETQYF. The CDR3 DNA is TGCGCCAGCAGCCAAGATTCGGGGTTTGGGGAGACCCAGTACTTC.

This clonotype was recorded at least ten times. The genes are TRBV7-9 and TRBJ1-2, with D possibly matching TRBD1 (6 bases). Trimming cost V 5 bases and J 2 bases, with 9 bases left between them. CDR3 length equals 13 residues. Germline V gives CDR1 SEHNR, CDR2 FQNEAQ (reference sequence). CDR3 DNA sequence: TGTGCCAGCAGCCGGGACATAAACTATGGCTACACCTTC. Translation: CASSRDINYGYTF.

The V and J genes are TRBV25-1 and TRBJ1-1; 12 bases fit TRBD1. The CDR3 length is 13 residues. Germline V gives CDR1 MGHDK, CDR2 SYGVNS. V was pared by 4 bases and J by 11 bases, with 5 bases of the junction left unmatched. The CDR3 coding sequence is TGTGCCAGCAGTGGGGGACAGGGGGCGGTGGCTTTCTTT. As protein: CASSGGQGAVAFF.

This clonotype has a handful of counts. The chain has TRBV19 and TRBJ2-1; TRBD2 might be the D (5 bases). Trimming took off 5 bases at V and 8 bases at J, with 13 bases between the two ends. Germline assignment: CDR1 LNHDA and CDR2 SQIVND (reference sequence). This CDR3 contains 13 residues. CDR3 nucleotides: TGTGCCAGTAGTCCCGGGGTCGGGGATGAGCAGTTCTTC. This encodes CASSPGVGDEQFF.

This clonotype was found many times. The V gene is TRBV7-2, the J gene TRBJ2-4; D is ambiguous. From germline, CDR1 is SGHTA and CDR2 FQGNSA. The V end lost 5 bases, the J end lost 11 bases, and 10 bases lay between the germline ends. The CDR3 is 11 amino acids. The CDR3 reads CASSLGLVQYF. The CDR3 DNA follows: TGTGCCAGCAGCCTTGGCCTGGTTCAGTACTTC.

V gene TRBV27 combines with J gene TRBJ2-3, with D possibly matching TRBD2 (5 bases). V lost 3 bases, J lost 5 bases, and 18 bases lay in between. This CDR3 has 16 residues. Germline assignment: CDR1 MNHEY and CDR2 SMNVEV (reference sequence). CDR3 in DNA: TGTGCCAGCAGTTTTCTACTTAGCGACAAATTAGATACGCAGTATTTT. It codes for CASSFLLSDKLDTQYF.

This clonotype came up many times. The CDR3 region is CASSYGVGNTEAFF. The CDR3 nucleotides read TGTGCCAGCAGTTACGGGGTAGGGAACACTGAAGCTTTCTTT. This rearrangement joins TRBV6-2 or TRBV6-3 to TRBJ1-1; D is ambiguous. Germline V gene lookup returns CDR1 MNHEY and CDR2 SVGEGT. Trimming shortened V by 2 bases and J by 1 base, and 8 bases separated the two germline ends. There are 14 residues in the CDR3.

This clonotype was recorded many times. The chain links TRBV7-2 to TRBJ1-2, with TRBD1 matching over 8 bases. The germline gives CDR1 SGHTA, CDR2 FQGNSA. The CDR3 is 16 amino acids. J gave up 6 bases and V 5 bases, and 14 bases lay outside the gene matches. The CDR3 here is CASSPTPTGAVDGYTF. The CDR3 DNA sequence: TGTGCCAGCAGCCCGACCCCGACAGGGGCCGTTGATGGCTACACCTTC.

J is TRBJ2-4 and V is TRBV6-2 or TRBV6-3, with D possibly being TRBD1 (5 bases). V was trimmed by 1 base and J by 0 bases, leaving 13 bases between them. In germline, CDR1 is MNHEY, CDR2 SVGEGT. CDR3 size: 17 residues. The CDR3 loop reads CASSYLGQGVAKNIQYF. The DNA for the CDR3 is TGTGCCAGCAGTTACTTGGGGCAGGGTGTAGCCAAAAACATTCAGTACTTC.